This is a list of T cell receptor beta chains from one sample in a study of blood T cell repertoires in COVID-19. Sequenced by immunoSEQ multiplex PCR; TCRdb stores in-frame clones only, minus some. The table records some 190,000 clones, around 81% of them present only once. Material for sequencing was PBMCs or T cells enriched from blood (not recorded which). The receptor source for this set is a man aged 25 to 40 with acute COVID-19. Each CDR3 is given with its conserved first and last residue. The D gene is left open where the match is weak. Not every row has a clone size; where given, it reads once, few, many or a size class.

NA	TRBV20-1	TRBJ1-1	NA	CSTANTEAFF	TGCAGCACAGCGAACACTGAAGCTTTCTTT
TRBD2	TRBV9	TRBJ2-1	NA	CASSVVAGLYNEQFF	TGTGCCAGCAGCGTAGTAGCGGGGCTGTACAATGAGCAGTTCTTC
NA	TRBV16	TRBJ2-7	NA	CASSQTISSYEQYF	TGTGCCAGCAGCCAAACCATCAGCTCCTACGAGCAGTACTTC
NA	TRBV18	TRBJ2-5	NA	CASSPPVYQETQYF	TGTGCCAGCTCACCGCCGGTATACCAAGAGACCCAGTACTTC
TRBD1	TRBV7-6	TRBJ2-1	once	CASSLVEGQATSYNEQFF	TGTGCCAGCAGCTTAGTTGAGGGACAGGCAACGTCCTACAATGAGCAGTTCTTC
NA	TRBV7-2	TRBJ2-7	NA	CASSPLQGNEQYF	TGTGCCAGCAGCCCCCTACAGGGAAACGAGCAGTACTTC
TRBD2	TRBV4-1	TRBJ2-1	NA	CASSQGTSGAYNEQFF	TGCGCCAGCAGCCAAGGGACTAGCGGGGCATACAATGAGCAGTTCTTC
TRBD2	TRBV2	TRBJ2-3	NA	CASSEVAGGGGDTQYF	TGTGCCAGCAGTGAAGTTGCCGGGGGGGGAGGAGATACGCAGTATTTT
TRBD2	TRBV30	TRBJ2-7	NA	CAWTSGGYEQYF	TGTGCCTGGACTAGCGGGGGATACGAGCAGTACTTC
TRBD1	TRBV10-3	TRBJ1-2	NA	CAIGSGTGDFRNTF	TGTGCCATCGGCTCCGGGACAGGTGATTTTAGGAACACCTTC
NA	TRBV7-6	TRBJ2-7	few	CASSPPDRTYEQYF	TGTGCCAGCAGCCCCCCCGACAGAACGTACGAGCAGTACTTC
TRBD1	TRBV30	TRBJ1-2	NA	CAWRLFGTGGSYGYTF	TGTGCCTGGAGATTATTTGGGACAGGAGGATCCTATGGCTACACCTTC
TRBD1	TRBV18	TRBJ1-4	NA	CASSPSPGTGVGHEKLFF	TGTGCCAGCTCACCAAGTCCCGGGACAGGGGTCGGACATGAAAAACTGTTTTTT
TRBD1	TRBV9	TRBJ1-2	NA	CASSVVSEGAGDGYTF	TGTGCCAGCAGCGTAGTATCTGAGGGGGCAGGTGATGGCTACACCTTC
NA	TRBV7-9	TRBJ1-3	NA	CASSASASGNTIYF	TGTGCCAGCAGCGCCAGCGCCTCTGGAAACACCATATATTTT
TRBD2	TRBV9	TRBJ2-2	NA	CASSVSGMNTGELFF	TGTGCCAGCAGCGTTAGCGGGATGAACACCGGGGAGCTGTTTTTT
NA	TRBV11-3	TRBJ2-1	NA	CASSLGGPGNEQFF	TGTGCCAGCAGCTTAGGCGGCCCCGGCAATGAGCAGTTCTTC
NA	TRBV13	TRBJ1-2	NA	CASSLGRGYTF	TGTGCCAGCAGCTTAGGGCGCGGCTACACCTTC
TRBD2	TRBV7-7	TRBJ2-5	NA	CASSGGRGETQYF	TGTGCCAGCAGCGGAGGGAGGGGAGAGACCCAGTACTTC
NA	TRBV19	TRBJ1-3	NA	CASSINIQGSGNTIYF	TGTGCCAGTAGTATTAACATACAGGGCTCTGGAAACACCATATATTTT
NA	TRBV2	TRBJ1-2	NA	CASREGSGTFAGDYGYTF	TGTGCCAGCAGGGAGGGGTCCGGGACTTTTGCCGGAGACTATGGCTACACCTTC
TRBD2	TRBV19	TRBJ2-7	NA	CASRGTSGGGPYEQYF	TGTGCCAGTAGGGGGACTAGCGGGGGCGGACCCTACGAGCAGTACTTC
TRBD1	TRBV11-2	TRBJ1-6	NA	CASSLLGQGNSPLHF	TGTGCCAGCAGCTTACTCGGACAGGGTAATTCACCCCTCCACTTT
NA	TRBV24-1	TRBJ1-1	NA	CATSDSRQAEAFF	TGTGCCACCAGTGATTCCCGACAAGCTGAAGCTTTCTTT
TRBD1	TRBV28	TRBJ1-2	NA	CASRAPDRENYGYTF	TGTGCCAGCAGAGCCCCGGACAGGGAAAACTATGGCTACACCTTC
NA	TRBV9	TRBJ2-7	NA	CASSEGAGPSYEQYF	TGTGCCAGCAGCGAGGGGGCGGGACCCTCCTACGAGCAGTACTTC
NA	TRBV7-2	TRBJ1-2	NA	CASSLSVGGSGYTF	TGTGCCAGCAGCTTATCGGTGGGGGGTTCTGGCTACACCTTC
NA	TRBV6-5	TRBJ1-1	few	CASSLTDRSTEAFF	TGTGCCAGCAGCCTGACAGATAGGAGCACTGAAGCTTTCTTT
NA	TRBV11-2	TRBJ1-2	NA	CASSALGRTGGYTF	TGTGCCAGCAGTGCGCTGGGCCGAACGGGGGGCTACACCTTC
NA	TRBV12-3/TRBV12-4	TRBJ1-2	once	CASSSLSGYTF	TGTGCCAGCAGTTCCCTATCTGGCTACACCTTC
TRBD1	TRBV14	TRBJ2-7	NA	CASSQISGGAYEQYF	TGTGCCAGCAGCCAAATATCAGGGGGCGCTTACGAGCAGTACTTC
TRBD1	TRBV2	TRBJ1-6	NA	CASRDSSSYNSPLHF	TGTGCCAGTCGGGACAGCAGCTCCTATAATTCACCCCTCCACTTT
TRBD1	TRBV10-3	TRBJ1-6	NA	CAISGTGVNSPLHF	TGTGCCATCAGTGGGACAGGGGTAAATTCACCCCTCCACTTT
NA	TRBV10-2	TRBJ1-6	NA	CASSDFSPGRSPLHF	TGCGCCAGCAGTGACTTTTCCCCCGGGAGATCACCCCTCCACTTT